This passage covers 7 T cell receptor beta chains from one sample sequenced in a study of PD-1 blockade in classical Hodgkin lymphoma. Libraries were prepared by immunoSEQ multiplex PCR; TCRdb keeps only in-frame clonotypes and omits some of them. The sample has about 97,000 clones; roughly 89% are singletons. Every patient relapsed after autologous stem cell transplantation, and brentuximab vedotin exposure varied. The material was peripheral blood mononuclear cells (PBMCs), obtained before the second cycle of nivolumab. Every receptor here comes from a human donor with classical Hodgkin lymphoma.

Comment on this clone: One end of the junction fails to match germline, which may point to a read error. V gene TRBV19 combines with J gene TRBJ2-1; D uncertain. The CDR3 spans 15 residues. CDR1 is LNHDA, CDR2 SQIVND, per germline (reference sequence). The CDR3 sequence is CASKVFERSNNEQFF. The DNA for the CDR3 is TGTGCCAGTAAGGTTTTCGAGCGCTCCAACAATGAGCAGTTCTTC. Full variable domain (missing parts from reference TRBV19 and TRBJ2-1): DGGITQSPKYLFRKEGQNVTLSCEQNLNHDAMYWYRQDPGQGLRLIYYSQIVNDFQKGDIAEGYSVSREKKESFPLTVTSAQKNPTAFYLCASKVFERSNNEQFFGPGTRLTVL.

This clone was observed once. The V and J genes are TRBV5-6 and TRBJ1-1; a possible D gene is TRBD1 (6 bases). V dropped 0 bases and J dropped 7 bases, with 13 bases sitting between them. Germline loops: CDR1 SGHDT, CDR2 YYEEEE. This CDR3 is 14 amino acids long. CDR3 region: CASSLVWGGGEAFF. CDR3 sequence (DNA): TGTGCCAGCAGCTTGGTTTGGGGGGGCGGTGAAGCTTTCTTT.

The gene calls are TRBV21-1 and TRBJ1-5; the D call TRBD1 from the table was never checked on the DNA. TRBV21-1 is annotated as a pseudogene. This CDR3 spans 15 amino acids. The CDR3 sequence: CASLRGQSLSQPQHF. The CDR3, as DNA: TGTGCCAGCTTACGTGGACAGTCTTTATCTCAGCCCCAGCATTTT.

The chain carries TRBV9 and TRBJ1-3; perhaps TRBD1 as D (6 bases). V lost 4 bases and J 3 bases, leaving 14 bases between the germline ends. This CDR3 is built from 15 residues. CDR1 and CDR2 from the germline V gene are SGDLS and YYNGEE. In DNA form, the CDR3 reads TGTGCCAGCAGCACGGGACAACCCATTGGAAACACCATATATTTT. Translating it yields CASSTGQPIGNTIYF.

CDR3: CASSQDLGKETQYF. The DNA for the CDR3 is TGCGCCAGCAGCCAAGATCTCGGGAAAGAGACCCAGTACTTC. V is TRBV4-3 and J is TRBJ2-5; tentatively, D is TRBD2 (5 bases). Germline V gene lookup returns CDR1 LGHNA and CDR2 YSLEER. Trimming pared 0 bases from V and 3 bases from J, leaving 8 bases between. This CDR3 spans 14 amino acids.

The chain links TRBV4-3 to TRBJ2-1; a weak D match, TRBD2 (5 bases). The germline V gene encodes CDR1 LGHNA and CDR2 YSLEER. The V end lost 0 bases, the J end lost 1 base, and 13 bases lay between the germline ends. The CDR3 has 17 amino acids. The CDR3 protein is CASSQDGPGWSYNEQFF. Here the CDR3 DNA reads TGCGCCAGCAGCCAAGATGGTCCGGGGTGGTCCTACAATGAGCAGTTCTTC.

The chain is built from TRBV29-1 and TRBJ2-1; D uncertain. V gave up 7 bases and J gave up 0 bases, with 16 bases separating them. The germline CDR1 and CDR2 sequences are SQVTM and ANQGSEA. The CDR3 has 15 amino acids. This CDR3 is CSALVSDSSYNEQFF. The CDR3 DNA reads TGCAGCGCCCTCGTTTCGGATAGCTCCTACAATGAGCAGTTCTTC.